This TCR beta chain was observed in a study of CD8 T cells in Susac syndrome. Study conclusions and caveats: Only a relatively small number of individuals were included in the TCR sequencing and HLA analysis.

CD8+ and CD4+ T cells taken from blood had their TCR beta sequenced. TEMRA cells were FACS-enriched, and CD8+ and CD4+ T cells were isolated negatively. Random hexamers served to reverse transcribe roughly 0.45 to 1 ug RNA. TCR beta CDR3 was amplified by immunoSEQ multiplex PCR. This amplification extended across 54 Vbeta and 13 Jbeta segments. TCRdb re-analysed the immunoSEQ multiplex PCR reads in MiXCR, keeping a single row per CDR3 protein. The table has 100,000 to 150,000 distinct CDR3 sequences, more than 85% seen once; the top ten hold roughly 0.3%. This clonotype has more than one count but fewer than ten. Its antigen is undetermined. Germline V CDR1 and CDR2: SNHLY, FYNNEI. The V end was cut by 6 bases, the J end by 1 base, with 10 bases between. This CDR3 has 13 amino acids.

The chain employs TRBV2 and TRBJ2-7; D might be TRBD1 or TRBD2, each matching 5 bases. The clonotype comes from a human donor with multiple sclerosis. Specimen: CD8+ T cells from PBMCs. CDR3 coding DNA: TGTGCCAGCAGACCGGGACCTTCCTACGAGCAGTACTTC. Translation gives CASRPGPSYEQYF.